A selection of T cell receptor beta chains follows, all from one sample in a study of blood T cell repertoires in COVID-19. Data came from immunoSEQ multiplex PCR; TCRdb stores just in-frame clones and leaves some out. The sample lists about 210,000 clones, less than 85% seen once, with 7.5% to 9% in the top ten. Material: peripheral blood. The receptors derive from a woman of 80 years or more with COVID-19, enrolled during active disease. CDR3s include the opening cysteine and the closing phenylalanine or tryptophan. A D gene is named only where the DNA matches it firmly. Some rows mark clone size as missing; the rest say once, few, many or name a class of expanded clone.

CDR3nt,CDR3aa,v_gene,j_gene,d_gene,abundance
TGCGCCAGCAGCTTGCCGGACCAGCGGGGAGATACGCAGTATTTT,CASSLPDQRGDTQYF,TRBV5-1,TRBJ2-3,TRBD2,NA
TGTGCCAGCCTCTTGAGCTCCTACAATGAGCAGTTCTTC,CASLLSSYNEQFF,TRBV2,TRBJ2-1,NA,NA
TGTGCCAGCAGCCTGGATGCCAGGGCAGGCTCCTATAATTCACCCCTCCACTTT,CASSLDARAGSYNSPLHF,TRBV3-1/TRBV3-2,TRBJ1-6,NA,NA
TGTGCCAGCAGAGACACAGGGATCCGGGGCTACACCTTC,CASRDTGIRGYTF,TRBV6-5,TRBJ1-2,NA,NA
TGTGCCAGCAGTTTCGGGGGTAGGAACTACACCTTC,CASSFGGRNYTF,TRBV28,TRBJ1-2,NA,NA
TGCGCCAGCAGCTTGCGGGATGAGCAGTTCTTC,CASSLRDEQFF,TRBV5-1,TRBJ2-1,NA,NA
TGTGCCAGCAGCCATTCCGGGAGCACTGAAGCTTTCTTT,CASSHSGSTEAFF,TRBV3-1/TRBV3-2,TRBJ1-1,NA,NA
TGCGCCAGCAGCCCCTCAGGGGCGGTCGGGGAGCTGTTTTTT,CASSPSGAVGELFF,TRBV5-1,TRBJ2-2,NA,NA
TGTGCCAGCAGCCAAGAATTCCTAGGCAATGAGCAGTTCTTC,CASSQEFLGNEQFF,TRBV4-2,TRBJ2-1,NA,NA
TGTGCCAGCAGCGTAGGTCAGGGGTTCACTGAAGCTTTCTTT,CASSVGQGFTEAFF,TRBV9,TRBJ1-1,NA,NA
TGCGCCAGCAGCTTGACCTCTTTTGAACGCGCCCCGTTCAATGAGCAGTTCTTC,CASSLTSFERAPFNEQFF,TRBV5-1,TRBJ2-1,NA,once
TGTGCCAGCAGCGCCGCCGGGACAACTGGAAACACCATATATTTT,CASSAAGTTGNTIYF,TRBV9,TRBJ1-3,NA,NA
TGTGCCAGCAGCCCAGACACAGGCAGGGGCTACGAGCAGTACTTC,CASSPDTGRGYEQYF,TRBV7-9,TRBJ2-7,NA,NA
TGTGCCAGCAGGAACCGGGACAGGGGTTATGGCTACACCTTC,CASRNRDRGYGYTF,TRBV6-5,TRBJ1-2,TRBD1,NA
TGTGCCAGCAGCTTTTTTTACTCTACAGGGCGAATTCCCGACCTAAACTTC,CASSFFYSTGRIPDLNF,TRBV11-2,TRBJ2-7,NA,NA
TGTGCCAGCAGGAGGGGACAGGGGAACTATGGCTACACCTTC,CASRRGQGNYGYTF,TRBV6-5,TRBJ1-2,TRBD1,NA
TGTGCCAGCTCACAAAGGACGGGATCTAACTATGGCTACACCTTC,CASSQRTGSNYGYTF,TRBV18,TRBJ1-2,NA,NA
TGTGCCAGTAGTCGACAGGGGGCCGGCGGGGAGCTGTTTTTT,CASSRQGAGGELFF,TRBV19,TRBJ2-2,TRBD1,NA
TGTGCCAGCAGCTTAGCTCCCATCGGGGAGCTGTTTTTT,CASSLAPIGELFF,TRBV7-2,TRBJ2-2,NA,few
TGCGCCAGCAGCCTATTAGCGGGGGGGCCTGGCAATGAGCAGTTCTTC,CASSLLAGGPGNEQFF,TRBV5-1,TRBJ2-1,TRBD2,NA
TGTGCCAGCAGTCCCCCTAGCGGGAGGGCCGGCACAGATACGCAGTATTTT,CASSPPSGRAGTDTQYF,TRBV25-1,TRBJ2-3,TRBD2,NA
TGTGCCACCAGCAGGGACAGATATAACACTGAAGCTTTCTTT,CATSRDRYNTEAFF,TRBV15,TRBJ1-1,NA,NA
TGTGCCAGCAGTCCTCCGGGACAGGGAAATTCGCAGTACTTC,CASSPPGQGNSQYF,TRBV28,TRBJ2-7,TRBD1,NA
TGTGCCAGCAGTTCTCGGGACTTCCTCACAGATACGCAGTATTTT,CASSSRDFLTDTQYF,TRBV7-2,TRBJ2-3,NA,NA
TGTGCCAGCAGCTTGACCGGGGCGCGGGGGACCCAGTACTTC,CASSLTGARGTQYF,TRBV5-6,TRBJ2-5,NA,NA
TGTGCCAGCAGTTACCCCCGGACAGGGCGGCATTCACCCCTCCACTTT,CASSYPRTGRHSPLHF,TRBV6-6,TRBJ1-6,TRBD1,NA
TGTGCCAGCAGTGAACTGGACAGGGCGAGTGAAAAACTGTTTTTT,CASSELDRASEKLFF,TRBV25-1,TRBJ1-4,TRBD1,NA
TGTGCCAGCAGTGCGGGCAGGGATGCTTTCTTT,CASSAGRDAFF,TRBV2,TRBJ1-1,NA,NA
TGTGCCAGCAGTGGAGGCAGGGCCCAGCCCCAGCATTTT,CASSGGRAQPQHF,TRBV2,TRBJ1-5,NA,NA
TGTGCCAGCAGCTCCATGAGCATTCAGTACTTC,CASSSMSIQYF,TRBV5-5,TRBJ2-4,NA,NA
TGCGCCAGCAGAGACAGCATGAACACTGAAGCTTTCTTT,CASRDSMNTEAFF,TRBV10-1,TRBJ1-1,NA,NA
TGTGCCAGCAGCTACCGCGGGTACAATGGCTACACCTTC,CASSYRGYNGYTF,TRBV6-5,TRBJ1-2,NA,few
TGTGCCAGCGGGGGGGGAACAGCTTTCTTT,CASGGGTAFF,TRBV28,TRBJ1-1,NA,NA
TGTGCCAGCAGCTTGCGGGTAGCGGGGGGGAATGAGCAGTTCTTC,CASSLRVAGGNEQFF,TRBV5-4,TRBJ2-1,TRBD2,NA
TGTGCCAGCAGCTTAGAAATCGGTTCACCCCTCCACTTT,CASSLEIGSPLHF,TRBV11-3,TRBJ1-6,NA,NA
TGCGCCAGCAGCGGCGGCGGCCACGGGGAGCTGTTTTTT,CASSGGGHGELFF,TRBV5-1,TRBJ2-2,NA,NA
TGCGCCAGCAGCTTAGGAGACAGAAACAATGAGCAGTTCTTC,CASSLGDRNNEQFF,TRBV5-1,TRBJ2-1,NA,once
TGTGCCAGCAGCTTAGATCAGGCAGGGCGAGCTTTCTTT,CASSLDQAGRAFF,TRBV11-2,TRBJ1-1,NA,NA
TGTGCCAGCAACGGGCTAGCGGGACAAGAGACCCAGTACTTC,CASNGLAGQETQYF,TRBV2,TRBJ2-5,TRBD2,NA
TGTGCCAGCAGGGACAGGGGGCGGGGGGATACGCAGTATTTT,CASRDRGRGDTQYF,TRBV28,TRBJ2-3,TRBD1,NA